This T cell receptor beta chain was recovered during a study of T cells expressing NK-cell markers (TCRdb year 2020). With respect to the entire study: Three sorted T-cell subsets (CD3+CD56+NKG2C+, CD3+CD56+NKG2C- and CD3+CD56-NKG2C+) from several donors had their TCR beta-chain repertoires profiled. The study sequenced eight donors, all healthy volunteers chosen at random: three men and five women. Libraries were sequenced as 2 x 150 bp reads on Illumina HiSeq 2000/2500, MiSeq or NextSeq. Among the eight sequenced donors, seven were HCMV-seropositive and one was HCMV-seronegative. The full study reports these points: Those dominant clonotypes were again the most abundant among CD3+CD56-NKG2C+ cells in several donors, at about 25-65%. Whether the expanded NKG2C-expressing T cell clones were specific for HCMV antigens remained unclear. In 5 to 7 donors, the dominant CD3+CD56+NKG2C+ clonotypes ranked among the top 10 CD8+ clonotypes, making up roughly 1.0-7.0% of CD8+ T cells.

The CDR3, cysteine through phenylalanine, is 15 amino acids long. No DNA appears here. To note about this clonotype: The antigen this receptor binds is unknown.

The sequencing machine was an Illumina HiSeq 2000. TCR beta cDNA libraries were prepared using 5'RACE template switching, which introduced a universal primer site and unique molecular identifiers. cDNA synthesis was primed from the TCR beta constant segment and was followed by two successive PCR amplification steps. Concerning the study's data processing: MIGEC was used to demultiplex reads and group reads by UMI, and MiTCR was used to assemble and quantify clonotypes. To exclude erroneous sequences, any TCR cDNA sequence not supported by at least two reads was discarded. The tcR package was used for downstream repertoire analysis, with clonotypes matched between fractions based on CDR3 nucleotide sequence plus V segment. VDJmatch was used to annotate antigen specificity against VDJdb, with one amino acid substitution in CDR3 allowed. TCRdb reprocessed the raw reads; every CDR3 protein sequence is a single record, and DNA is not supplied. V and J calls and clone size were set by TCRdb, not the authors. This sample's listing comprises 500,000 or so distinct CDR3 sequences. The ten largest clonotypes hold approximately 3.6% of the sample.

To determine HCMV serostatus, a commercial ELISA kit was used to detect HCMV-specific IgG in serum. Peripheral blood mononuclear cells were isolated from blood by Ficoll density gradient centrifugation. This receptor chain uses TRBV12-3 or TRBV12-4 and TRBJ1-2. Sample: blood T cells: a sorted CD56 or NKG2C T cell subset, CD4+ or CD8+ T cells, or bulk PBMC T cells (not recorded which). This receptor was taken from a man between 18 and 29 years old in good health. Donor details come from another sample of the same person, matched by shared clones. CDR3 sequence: CASSLMMSARGGYTF.